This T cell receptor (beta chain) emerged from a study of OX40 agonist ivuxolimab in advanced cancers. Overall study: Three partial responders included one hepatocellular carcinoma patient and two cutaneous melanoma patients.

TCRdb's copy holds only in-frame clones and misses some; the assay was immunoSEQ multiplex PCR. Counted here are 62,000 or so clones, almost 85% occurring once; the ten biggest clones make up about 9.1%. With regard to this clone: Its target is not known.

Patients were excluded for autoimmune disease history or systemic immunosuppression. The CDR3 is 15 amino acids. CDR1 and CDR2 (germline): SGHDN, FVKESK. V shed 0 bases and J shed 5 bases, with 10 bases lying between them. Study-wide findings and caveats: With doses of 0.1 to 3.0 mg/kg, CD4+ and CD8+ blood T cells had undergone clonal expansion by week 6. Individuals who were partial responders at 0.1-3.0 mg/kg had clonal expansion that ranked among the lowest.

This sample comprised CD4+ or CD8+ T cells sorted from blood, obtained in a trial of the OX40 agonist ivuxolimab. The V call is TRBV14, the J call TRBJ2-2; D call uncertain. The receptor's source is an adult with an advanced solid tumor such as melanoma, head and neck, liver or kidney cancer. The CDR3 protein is CASSQDSWRTGELFF. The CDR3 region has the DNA TGTGCCAGCAGCCAAGATTCCTGGCGGACCGGGGAGCTGTTTTTT.